This T cell receptor beta chain emerged from a study of OX40 agonist ivuxolimab in advanced cancers. General notes on the study: Ivuxolimab was an agonistic, fully human IgG2 monoclonal antibody directed against OX40 (CD134), a costimulatory receptor. Intravenous ivuxolimab was administered to patients every 2 weeks at six dose levels: 0.01, 0.1, 0.3, 1.5, 3 and 10 mg/kg. Of the approximately 54 patients in dose escalation, about 19 had hepatocellular carcinoma, about 15 had melanoma, 9 had renal cell carcinoma and 9 had head and neck cancer. In the dose-escalation cohort, 82.7% of patients were male, and the mean age was 60 years with a range of roughly 23 to 79. Patients were allowed to have had prior anti-PD-1, anti-PD-L1 or anti-CTLA-4 therapy, and 30% to 50% of the dose-escalation patients had previously received checkpoint inhibitors. Partial responses occurred in three dose-escalation patients, of whom one had hepatocellular carcinoma and two had cutaneous melanoma. Peripheral TCRbeta sequencing aimed to test whether ivuxolimab altered TCR sequence diversity and caused clonal T-cell expansion. The monotherapy dose-escalation portion (N ≈ 50 patients) of the phase I ivuxolimab trial is reported in the paper. Results the study describes overall, beyond this receptor: In partial responders in the 0.1-3.0 mg/kg groups, normalized peripheral clonal expansion was found to be among the lowest, especially among CD8+ T cells. Antigen specificity was not determined for the clonally expanded peripheral T cells. At doses from 0.1 to 3.0 mg/kg, clonal expansion was seen in both CD4+ and CD8+ blood T cells between baseline and week 6. Low levels of normalized T-cell clonal expansion were also seen in some patients who did not respond. After ivuxolimab, CD8+ T cells had more expanded clones than CD4+ T cells on average.

In the case of this clone: The antigen it binds to is not known. Within one base of it there is no much larger clone, and no base qualities were kept.

The trial excluded patients who had a history of autoimmune disease or were on systemic immunosuppression. Peripheral blood for TCR sequencing was collected from all dose cohorts at baseline, on cycle 4 day 1, and on cycle 7 day 1. Samples came from an open-label, multicenter, first-in-human phase I dose-escalation trial of ivuxolimab. The trial enrolled adults with locally advanced or metastatic head and neck squamous cell, hepatocellular, melanoma or renal cell carcinoma. Before TCR sequencing, CD4+ and CD8+ T cells were separately sorted from peripheral blood. The germline V gene gives CDR1 as MGHRA and CDR2 as YSYEKL. Between the V and J ends, shortened by 4 bases and 0 bases respectively, the junction contains 13 bases. Taken from cysteine to phenylalanine, the CDR3 has 16 residues. The retained sequence is limited to the CDR3, 48 bases, with the frame set at the first base. Genomic DNA was isolated from the sorted cells so that the TCRbeta CDR3 region could be sequenced. TCRbeta CDR3 regions were sequenced using the immunoSEQ Assay. TCRdb stores this immuneACCESS table with in-frame sequences only. Part of the clones is absent; in the studies checked, under half of the shortfall reflects unresolved V genes, and no reason is known for the rest. This sample comprises 65,000 to 85,000 clones, around 93% of them detected only once. The ten largest clones capture about 13% of the sample.

The chain was built from TRBV4-1 and TRBJ1-3; a tentative D call is TRBD1 (6 bases match). This sequence originates from an adult with an advanced solid tumor such as melanoma, head and neck, liver or kidney cancer. The sample consisted of CD4+ or CD8+ T cells sorted from blood, taken in a trial of the OX40 agonist ivuxolimab. The DNA sequence reads TGCGCCAGCAGCCCTTATACAGGGATCTCTGGAAACACCATATATTTT. Its translation is CASSPYTGISGNTIYF.